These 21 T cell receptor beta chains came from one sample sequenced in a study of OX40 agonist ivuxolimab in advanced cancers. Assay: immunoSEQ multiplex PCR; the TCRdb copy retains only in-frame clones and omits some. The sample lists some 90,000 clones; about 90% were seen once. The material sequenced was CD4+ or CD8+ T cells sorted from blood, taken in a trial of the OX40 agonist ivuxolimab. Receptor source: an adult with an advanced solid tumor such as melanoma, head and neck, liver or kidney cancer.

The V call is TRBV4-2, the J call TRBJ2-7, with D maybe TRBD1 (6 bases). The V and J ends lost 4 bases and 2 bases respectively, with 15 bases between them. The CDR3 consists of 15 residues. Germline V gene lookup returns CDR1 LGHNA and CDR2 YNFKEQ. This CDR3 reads CASSPGAVGPYEQYF. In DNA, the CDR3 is TGTGCCAGCAGCCCAGGGGCAGTGGGCCCCTACGAGCAGTACTTC.

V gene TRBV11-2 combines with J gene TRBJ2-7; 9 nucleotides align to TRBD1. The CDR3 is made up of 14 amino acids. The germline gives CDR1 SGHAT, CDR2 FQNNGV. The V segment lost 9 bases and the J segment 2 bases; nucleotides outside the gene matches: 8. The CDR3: CASRRGQGTYEQYF. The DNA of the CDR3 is TGTGCCAGTCGAAGGGGACAGGGTACCTACGAGCAGTACTTC.

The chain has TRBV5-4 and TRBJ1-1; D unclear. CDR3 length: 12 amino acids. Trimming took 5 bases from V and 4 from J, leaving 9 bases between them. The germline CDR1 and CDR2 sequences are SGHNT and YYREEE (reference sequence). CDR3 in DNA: TGTGCCAGCAGTCGGGAAACCACTGAAGCTTTCTTT. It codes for CASSRETTEAFF.

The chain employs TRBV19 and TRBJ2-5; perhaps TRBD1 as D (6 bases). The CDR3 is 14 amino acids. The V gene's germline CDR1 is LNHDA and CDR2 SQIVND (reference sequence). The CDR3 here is CAVAPGVSQETQYF. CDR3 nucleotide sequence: TGTGCAGTAGCCCCAGGGGTCTCACAAGAGACCCAGTACTTC.

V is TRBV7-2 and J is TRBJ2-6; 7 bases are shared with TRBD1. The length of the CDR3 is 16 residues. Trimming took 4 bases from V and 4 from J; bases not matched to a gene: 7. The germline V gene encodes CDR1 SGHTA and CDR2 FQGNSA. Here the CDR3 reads CASSSQGGNGANVLTF. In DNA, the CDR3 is TGTGCCAGCAGCTCGCAAGGGGGCAACGGGGCCAACGTCCTGACTTTC.

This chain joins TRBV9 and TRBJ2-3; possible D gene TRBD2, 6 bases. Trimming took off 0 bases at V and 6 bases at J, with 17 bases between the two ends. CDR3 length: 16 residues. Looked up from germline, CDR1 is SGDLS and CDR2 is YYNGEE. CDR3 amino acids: CASSVDIGGYTDTQYF. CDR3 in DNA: TGTGCCAGCAGCGTAGACATTGGGGGGTATACGGATACGCAGTATTTT.

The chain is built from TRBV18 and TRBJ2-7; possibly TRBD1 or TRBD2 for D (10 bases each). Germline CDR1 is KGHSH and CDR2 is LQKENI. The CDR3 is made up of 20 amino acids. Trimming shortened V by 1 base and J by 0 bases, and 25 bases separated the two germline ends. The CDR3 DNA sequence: TGTGCCAGCTCACCACAACCGAGGACAGGGGGGACTAGCGTCTCCTACGAGCAGTACTTC. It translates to CASSPQPRTGGTSVSYEQYF.

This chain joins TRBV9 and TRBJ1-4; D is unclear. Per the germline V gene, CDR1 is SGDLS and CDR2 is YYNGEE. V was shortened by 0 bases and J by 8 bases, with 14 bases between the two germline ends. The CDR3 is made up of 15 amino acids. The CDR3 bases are TGTGCCAGCAGCGTAGGAGCCCGAGTGGGCGAAAAACTGTTTTTT. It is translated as CASSVGARVGEKLFF.

The CDR3 spells CASSLRGTGGYTF. The CDR3 nucleotides are TGTGCCAGCAGTTTAAGGGGGACAGGGGGGTACACCTTC. The V gene is TRBV28, the J gene TRBJ1-2, with 11 positions matching TRBD1. Germline CDR1 is MDHEN and CDR2 is SYDVKM. This CDR3 spans 13 amino acids. V trimming: 2 bases; J trimming: 11 bases; junction bases outside the gene matches: 4.

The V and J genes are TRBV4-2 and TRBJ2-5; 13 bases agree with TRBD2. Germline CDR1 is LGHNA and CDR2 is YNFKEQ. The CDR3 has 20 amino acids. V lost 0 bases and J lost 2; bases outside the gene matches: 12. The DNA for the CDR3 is TGTGCCAGCAGCCAAGATACTTGGACTAGCGGGAGAGGGCAACAAGAGACCCAGTACTTC. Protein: CASSQDTWTSGRGQQETQYF.

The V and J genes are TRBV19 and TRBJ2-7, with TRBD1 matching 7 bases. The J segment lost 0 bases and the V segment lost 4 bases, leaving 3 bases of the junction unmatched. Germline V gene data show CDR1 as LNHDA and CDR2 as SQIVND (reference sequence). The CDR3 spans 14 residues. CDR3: CASSTRGSSYEQYF. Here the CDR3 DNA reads TGTGCCAGTAGTACCAGGGGGAGCTCCTACGAGCAGTACTTC.

The CDR3 DNA is TGCGCCAGCAGCCAAGCACTAGCGCCCCCCCAGTTCTTC. It translates to CASSQALAPPQFF. The rearrangement links TRBV4-3 to TRBJ2-1; 7 positions agree with TRBD2. The V gene end was trimmed by 1 base and the J gene end by 13 bases; junction bases not matched to a gene: 7. The CDR3 length is 13 residues. Germline V lookup: CDR1 LGHNA, CDR2 YSLEER.

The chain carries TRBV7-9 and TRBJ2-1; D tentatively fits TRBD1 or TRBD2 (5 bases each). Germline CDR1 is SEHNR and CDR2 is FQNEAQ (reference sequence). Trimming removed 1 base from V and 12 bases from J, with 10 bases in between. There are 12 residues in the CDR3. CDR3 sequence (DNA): TGTGCCAGCAGCTTAGGAAGGGACCCGCAGTTCTTC. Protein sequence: CASSLGRDPQFF.

In DNA, the CDR3 is TGTGCCAGCAGCTTGGATCAGGTCTCTGGAAACACCATATATTTT. Its protein is CASSLDQVSGNTIYF. V usage is TRBV5-4 and J usage is TRBJ1-3, with D hard to call. V lost 0 bases to trimming and J lost 0 bases, with 7 bases between them. The V gene's germline CDR1 is SGHNT and CDR2 YYREEE (reference sequence). This CDR3 spans 15 amino acids.

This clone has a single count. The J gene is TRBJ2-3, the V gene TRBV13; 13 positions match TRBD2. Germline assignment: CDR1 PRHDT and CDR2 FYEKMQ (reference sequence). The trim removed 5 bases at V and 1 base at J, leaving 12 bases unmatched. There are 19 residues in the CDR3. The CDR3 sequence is CASSASGTSGRAGTDTQYF. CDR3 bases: TGTGCCAGCAGCGCATCGGGAACTAGCGGGAGGGCCGGCACAGATACGCAGTATTTT.

CDR3 bases: TGTGCCACCAGCAGATTCTTCACAGGGGGCACGAACACTGAAGCTTTCTTT. Amino acid sequence: CATSRFFTGGTNTEAFF. The chain is built from TRBV15 and TRBJ1-1; 9 nucleotides agree with TRBD1. Trimming cost V 2 bases and J 1 base; bases outside gene matches: 8. The CDR3 totals 17 residues. Germline V gene lookup returns CDR1 LNHNV and CDR2 YYDKDF (reference sequence).

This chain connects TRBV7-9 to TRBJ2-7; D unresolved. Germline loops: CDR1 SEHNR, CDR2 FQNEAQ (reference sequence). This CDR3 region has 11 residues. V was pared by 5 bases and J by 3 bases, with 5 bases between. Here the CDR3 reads CASSRYYEQYF. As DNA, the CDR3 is TGTGCCAGCAGCCGTTACTACGAGCAGTACTTC.

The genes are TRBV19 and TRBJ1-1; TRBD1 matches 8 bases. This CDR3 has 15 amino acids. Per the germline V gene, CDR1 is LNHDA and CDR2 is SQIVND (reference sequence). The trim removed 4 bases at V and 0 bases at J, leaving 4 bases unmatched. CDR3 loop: CASSNPGQVNTEAFF. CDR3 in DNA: TGTGCCAGTAGTAACCCGGGACAGGTGAACACTGAAGCTTTCTTT.

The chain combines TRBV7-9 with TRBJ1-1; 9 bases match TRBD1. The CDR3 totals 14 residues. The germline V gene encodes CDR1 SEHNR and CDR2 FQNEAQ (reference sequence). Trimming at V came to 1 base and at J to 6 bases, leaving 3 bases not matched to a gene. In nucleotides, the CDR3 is TGTGCCAGCAGCTTAGGGACAGGGGATCCTGAAGCTTTCTTT. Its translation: CASSLGTGDPEAFF. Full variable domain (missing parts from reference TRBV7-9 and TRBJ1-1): DTGVSQNPRHKITKRGQNVTFRCDPISEHNRLYWYRQTLGQGPEFLTYFQNEAQLEKSRLLSDRFSAERPKGSFSTLEIQRTEQGDSAMYLCASSLGTGDPEAFFGQGTRLTVV.

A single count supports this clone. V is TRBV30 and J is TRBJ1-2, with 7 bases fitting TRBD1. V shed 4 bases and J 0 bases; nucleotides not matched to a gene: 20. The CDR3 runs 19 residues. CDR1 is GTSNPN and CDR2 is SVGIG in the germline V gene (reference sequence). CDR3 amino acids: CAWKNPRPPTQGSNYGYTF. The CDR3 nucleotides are TGTGCCTGGAAAAACCCCCGGCCTCCAACACAGGGGTCTAACTATGGCTACACCTTC.

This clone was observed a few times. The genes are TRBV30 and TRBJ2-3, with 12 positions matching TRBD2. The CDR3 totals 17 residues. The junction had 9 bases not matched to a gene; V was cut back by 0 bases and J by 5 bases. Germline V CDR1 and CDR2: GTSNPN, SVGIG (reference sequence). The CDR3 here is CAWSVGLAGGPGDTQYF. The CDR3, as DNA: TGTGCCTGGAGTGTAGGGCTAGCGGGAGGGCCAGGAGATACGCAGTATTTT. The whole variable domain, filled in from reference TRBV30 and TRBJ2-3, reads SQTIHQWPATLVQPVGSPLSLECTVEGTSNPNLYWYRQAAGRGLQLLFYSVGIGQISSEVPQNLSASRPQDRQFILSSKKLLLSDSGFYLCAWSVGLAGGPGDTQYFGPGTRLTVL.